This is a list of T cell receptor beta chains from one sample in a study of T cell repertoires in cytomegalovirus infection. TCRdb re-derived calls from the reads in MiXCR, one entry per CDR3 protein. This sample has around 500,000 distinct CDR3 sequences, with roughly 42% found just once. The antigens these receptors bind are not known. Sequences were derived from cultured PBMCs, sampled from culture after CMV antigen stimulation. The receptors stem from a human donor in good health (CMV status not recorded). Some clones in this sample may be carry-over from other donors' samples. The CDR3 runs from the conserved cysteine through the conserved F or W. Each record gives: clone size, D gene, J gene, V gene, CDR3 protein, CDR3 DNA. A D gene is named only where the DNA matches it firmly. Where a row states a size, it is once, few, many or the class of an expanded clone; other rows omit it.

.,TRBD2,TRBJ2-3,TRBV29-1,CSVTSGGTDTQYF,TGCAGCGTGACTAGCGGGGGCACAGATACGCAGTATTTT
.,.,TRBJ2-7,TRBV6-1,CASSENWDTSYEQYF,TGTGCCAGCAGTGAAAACTGGGACACATCCTACGAGCAGTACTTC
.,TRBD2,TRBJ2-1,TRBV7-9,CASSVTPGGSYNEQFF,TGTGCCAGCAGCGTGACCCCGGGGGGGTCCTACAATGAGCAGTTCTTC
.,TRBD1,TRBJ2-2,TRBV5-6,CASRRTGTPNTGELFF,TGTGCCAGCAGGCGGACAGGTACTCCGAACACCGGGGAGCTGTTTTTT
.,TRBD2,TRBJ2-5,TRBV4-2,CASSQEWRGELETQYF,TGTGCCAGCAGCCAAGAGTGGCGGGGGGAATTAGAGACCCAGTACTTC
few,.,TRBJ1-3,TRBV4-1,CASSQDLTTSGNTIYF,TGCGCCAGCAGCCAAGACCTAACAACTTCTGGAAACACCATATATTTT
.,.,TRBJ2-1,TRBV2,CASLKGGYNEQFF,TGTGCCAGCCTGAAGGGTGGTTACAATGAGCAGTTCTTC
few,.,TRBJ2-1,TRBV19,CASSMRQAGSYNEQFF,TGTGCCAGTAGTATGAGGCAGGCGGGCTCCTACAATGAGCAGTTCTTC
.,.,TRBJ2-7,TRBV7-2,CASSSGGFGSKQYF,TGTGCCAGCAGCTCCGGGGGTTTTGGTAGTAAGCAGTACTTC
.,TRBD2,TRBJ2-1,TRBV6-8,CASSAMTSGISNEQFF,TGTGCCAGCAGCGCAATGACTAGCGGGATTAGTAATGAGCAGTTCTTC
few,.,TRBJ2-3,TRBV7-9,CASRQGTRSRTDTQYF,TGTGCCAGCAGGCAAGGGACGCGGAGTCGGACAGATACGCAGTATTTT
.,.,TRBJ2-2,TRBV2,CASTAQVGNTGELFF,TGTGCCAGCACCGCCCAAGTGGGGAACACCGGGGAGCTGTTTTTT
.,.,TRBJ2-1,TRBV6-2/TRBV6-3,CASSPGGASYNEQFF,TGTGCCAGCAGCCCCGGCGGCGCCTCCTACAATGAGCAGTTCTTC
few,TRBD2,TRBJ2-3,TRBV7-2,CASSLYGLAGGTDTQYF,TGTGCCAGCTCCTTATACGGGCTAGCGGGGGGCACAGATACGCAGTATTTT
.,.,TRBJ2-1,TRBV4-1,CASSQEPTRDEQFF,TGCGCCAGCAGCCAAGAGCCGACTAGAGATGAGCAGTTCTTC
many,.,TRBJ1-2,TRBV7-2,CASSEEAGDGYTF,TGTGCCAGCAGCGAAGAGGCAGGGGACGGCTACACCTTC
once,.,TRBJ2-1,TRBV20-1,CSARDRAGGGNEQFF,TGCAGTGCTAGAGATAGGGCCGGGGGAGGAAATGAGCAGTTCTTC
.,TRBD1,TRBJ2-7,TRBV7-2,CASSPNRGGTYEQYF,TGTGCCAGCAGCCCGAACAGGGGTGGCACCTACGAGCAGTACTTC
many,TRBD1,TRBJ2-1,TRBV7-2,CASSSRQGWDNEQFF,TGTGCCAGCAGCTCCCGACAGGGATGGGACAATGAGCAGTTCTTC
.,.,TRBJ2-3,TRBV7-2,CASSSRRASTDTQYF,TGTGCCAGCAGCTCCCGGAGAGCTAGCACAGATACGCAGTATTTT
few,.,TRBJ2-5,TRBV12-3/TRBV12-4,CASSLTGAGGGETQYF,TGTGCCAGCAGCCTAACAGGGGCCGGGGGGGGAGAGACCCAGTACTTC
.,TRBD1,TRBJ1-1,TRBV6-2/TRBV6-3,CASSYKIGQVGTEAFF,TGTGCCAGCAGTTACAAAATAGGACAGGTCGGCACTGAAGCTTTCTTT
.,TRBD1,TRBJ1-4,TRBV12-5,CASGARGRTNEKLFF,TGTGCTAGTGGTGCCAGGGGGCGAACTAATGAAAAACTGTTTTTT
many,.,TRBJ2-7,TRBV7-2,CASSLALGPYEQYF,TGTGCCAGCAGCTTAGCGCTGGGGCCCTACGAGCAGTACTTC
.,TRBD2,TRBJ2-1,TRBV6-1,CASSYHSSGSKYEQFF,TGTGCCAGCAGTTACCACTCTAGCGGGAGTAAATATGAGCAGTTCTTC
.,.,TRBJ2-2,TRBV24-1,CATSDLQRDTGELFF,TGTGCCACCAGTGATTTGCAGCGGGACACCGGGGAGCTGTTTTTT
once,.,TRBJ1-1,TRBV6-5,CASSYSGGGKMNTEAFF,TGTGCCAGCAGTTACTCCGGCGGGGGGAAGATGAACACTGAAGCTTTCTTT
.,.,TRBJ1-2,TRBV10-3,CAISPLGDGYTF,TGTGCCATCAGTCCCCTTGGGGACGGCTACACCTTC
.,TRBD2,TRBJ2-5,TRBV12-3/TRBV12-4,CASSLRLAGGQGQYF,TGTGCCAGCAGTCTTCGACTAGCGGGGGGGCAGGGCCAGTACTTC
.,TRBD1,TRBJ1-1,TRBV6-2/TRBV6-3,CASRSDRPSTEAFF,TGTGCCAGCAGATCGGACAGGCCCTCCACTGAAGCTTTCTTT
many,TRBD2,TRBJ2-7,TRBV7-2,CASSLASGSGYEQYF,TGTGCCAGCAGCTTAGCTAGCGGGAGCGGGTACGAGCAGTACTTC
.,.,TRBJ2-5,TRBV11-2,CASSSRLYEETQYF,TGTGCCAGCAGCTCCAGACTGTACGAGGAGACCCAGTACTTC
.,.,TRBJ2-7,TRBV7-2,CASSLGGGLLTSYEQYF,TGTGCCAGCAGCTTAGGTGGCGGCCTCCTGACCTCCTACGAGCAGTACTTC
.,.,TRBJ2-3,TRBV10-3,CATGTTDTQYF,TGTGCCACGGGGACAACAGATACGCAGTATTTT
few,.,TRBJ1-1,TRBV7-2,CASSDLAFRAFF,TGTGCCAGCAGCGACCTTGCGTTTCGAGCTTTCTTT
few,.,TRBJ1-3,TRBV12-3/TRBV12-4,CASSTGNTIYF,TGTGCCAGCAGCACTGGAAACACCATATATTTT
.,.,TRBJ2-2,TRBV10-3,CAISEKGSENTGELFF,TGTGCCATCAGTGAAAAAGGATCGGAAAACACCGGGGAGCTGTTTTTT
.,TRBD2,TRBJ2-1,TRBV5-6,CASSQAGGPNSYNEQFF,TGTGCCAGCAGCCAGGCGGGAGGACCTAACTCCTACAATGAGCAGTTCTTC
.,.,TRBJ2-4,TRBV2,CASSPLLAKNIQYF,TGTGCCAGCAGTCCGCTATTAGCCAAAAACATTCAGTACTTC
.,.,TRBJ1-2,TRBV28,CASSPWTEDSYGYTF,TGTGCCAGCAGTCCCTGGACAGAAGACAGCTATGGCTACACCTTC
.,TRBD1,TRBJ2-7,TRBV6-2/TRBV6-3,CASSRTQGNYEQYF,TGTGCCAGCAGTCGGACACAGGGGAATTACGAGCAGTACTTC
few,.,TRBJ2-7,TRBV5-6,CASSSGPNEQYF,TGTGCCAGCAGCTCGGGCCCTAACGAGCAGTACTTC
.,.,TRBJ2-3,TRBV12-5,CASGWAASRNLDTQYF,TGTGCTAGTGGATGGGCGGCCAGCAGGAACCTTGATACGCAGTATTTT
few,.,TRBJ1-5,TRBV5-5,CASSRGAGEGNQPQHF,TGTGCCAGCAGCCGGGGCGCAGGGGAAGGCAATCAGCCCCAGCATTTT
.,.,TRBJ2-5,TRBV4-2,CASSPASGARGDQYF,TGTGCCAGCAGCCCGGCCTCCGGAGCTCGGGGAGACCAGTACTTC
few,.,TRBJ1-4,TRBV6-5,CASRRGRGDEKLFF,TGTGCCAGCAGGAGAGGGCGCGGGGACGAAAAACTGTTTTTT